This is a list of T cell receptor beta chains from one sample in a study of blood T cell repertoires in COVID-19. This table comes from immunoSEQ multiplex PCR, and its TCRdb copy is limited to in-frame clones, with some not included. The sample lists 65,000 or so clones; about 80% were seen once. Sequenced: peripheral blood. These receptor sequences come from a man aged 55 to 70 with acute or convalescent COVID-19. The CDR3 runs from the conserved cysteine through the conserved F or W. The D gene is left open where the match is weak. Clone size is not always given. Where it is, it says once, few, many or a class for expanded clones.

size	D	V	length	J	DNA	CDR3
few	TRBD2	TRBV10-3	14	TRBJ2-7	TGTGCCATAAAAAGCGGGGGGTCTATCTACGAGCAGTACTTC	CAIKSGGSIYEQYF
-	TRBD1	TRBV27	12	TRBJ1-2	TGTGCCAGCAGTAGGACAGGGGACGGCTACACCTTC	CASSRTGDGYTF
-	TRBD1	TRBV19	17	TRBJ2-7	TGTGCCAGTAGTAGGGGCTCGGGACAGGTACTGAAGTACGAGCAGTACTTC	CASSRGSGQVLKYEQYF
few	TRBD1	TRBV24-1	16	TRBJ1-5	TGTGCCACCAGTGACAACGGACAGGGATTAGGCCAGCCCCAGCATTTT	CATSDNGQGLGQPQHF
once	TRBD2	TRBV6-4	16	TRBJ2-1	TGTGCCAGCAGTGGCACTAGCGGGGGAGGTTACAATGAGCAGTTCTTC	CASSGTSGGGYNEQFF
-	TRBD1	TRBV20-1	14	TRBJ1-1	TGCAGTGCTAGTTCAGGGGGGATCGTGGGTGAAGCTTTCTTT	CSASSGGIVGEAFF
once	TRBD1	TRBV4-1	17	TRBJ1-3	TGCGCCAGCAGCCAGGAGGGGACAGCTGACGTGAGGAACACCATATATTTT	CASSQEGTADVRNTIYF
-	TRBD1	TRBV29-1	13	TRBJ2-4	TGCAGCGTTGAAGTCACAGGGGGCAACATTCAGTACTTC	CSVEVTGGNIQYF
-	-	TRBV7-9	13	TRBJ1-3	TGTGCCAGCAGCTTATGGGAGGGGAACACCATATATTTT	CASSLWEGNTIYF
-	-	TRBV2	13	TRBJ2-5	TGTGCCAGCAATTCCGGTTCCCAAGAGACCCAGTACTTC	CASNSGSQETQYF
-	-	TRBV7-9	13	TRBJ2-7	TGTGCCAGCAGCTTAGGGGTAGCTTACGAGCAGTACTTC	CASSLGVAYEQYF
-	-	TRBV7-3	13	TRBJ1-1	TGTGCCAGCAGCCCCGGGAGGGTCACTGAAGCTTTCTTT	CASSPGRVTEAFF
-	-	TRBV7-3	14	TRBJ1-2	TGTGCCAGCAGCCCGGCGAGCTCGGGGTATGGCTACACCTTC	CASSPASSGYGYTF
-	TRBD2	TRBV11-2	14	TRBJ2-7	TGTGCCAGCAGCCAACGGACTAGCTCCTACGAGCAGTACTTC	CASSQRTSSYEQYF
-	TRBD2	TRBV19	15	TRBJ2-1	TGTGCCAGTAGTGGTAGCGGGGGGGCCTACAATGAGCAGTTCTTC	CASSGSGGAYNEQFF
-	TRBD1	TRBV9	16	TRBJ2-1	TGTGCCAGCAGCGTAGGTGTGGGACAGGGTTACAATGAGCAGTTCTTC	CASSVGVGQGYNEQFF
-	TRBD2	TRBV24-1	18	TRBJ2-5	TGTGCCACCAGTGATCCCGGGCCCAGCGGGGGGGCCGTAGAGACCCAGTACTTC	CATSDPGPSGGAVETQYF
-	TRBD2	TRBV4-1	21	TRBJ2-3	TGCGCCAGCAGCCAAGACCGGGGAGCTTGGGGACTAGCGGGGACTACAGATACGCAGTATTTT	CASSQDRGAWGLAGTTDTQYF
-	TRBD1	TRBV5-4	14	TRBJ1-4	TGTGCCAGCAGGCGGGACAGGGGTAATGAAAAACTGTTTTTT	CASRRDRGNEKLFF
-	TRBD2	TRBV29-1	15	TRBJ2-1	TGCAGCGTTGAAAACCTAGCGGGGGGCTCCAATGAGCAGTTCTTC	CSVENLAGGSNEQFF
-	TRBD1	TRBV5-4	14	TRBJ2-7	TGTGCCAGCAGCTCAGGACAGGGTGCCTACGAGCAGTACTTC	CASSSGQGAYEQYF
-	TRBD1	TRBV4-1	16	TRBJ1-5	TGCGCCAGCAGCCAAGATCCGGGACAGGGCTATCAGCCCCAGCATTTT	CASSQDPGQGYQPQHF
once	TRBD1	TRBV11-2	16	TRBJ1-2	TGTGCCAGCAGCTTAGCCACGGACAGGACGAAAAGTGGCTACACCTTC	CASSLATDRTKSGYTF
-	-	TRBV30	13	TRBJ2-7	TGTGCCTGGAGCCACAGGGCAGGCTACGAGCAGTACTTC	CAWSHRAGYEQYF
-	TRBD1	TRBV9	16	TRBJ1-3	TGTGCCAGCAGCGTAGACTGGACAGGGGTTGAAAACACCATATATTTT	CASSVDWTGVENTIYF
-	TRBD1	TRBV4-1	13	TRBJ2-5	TGCGCCAGCAGCCAAGGAGGGGGCGGGTCCCAGTACTTC	CASSQGGGGSQYF
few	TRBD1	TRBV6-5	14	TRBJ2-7	TGTGCCAGCAGCCCCGACAGGGGATCCTACGAGCAGTACTTC	CASSPDRGSYEQYF
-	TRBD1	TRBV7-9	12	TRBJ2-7	TGTGCCAGCAGCCTCGGACAGGGAGGGCAGTACTTC	CASSLGQGGQYF
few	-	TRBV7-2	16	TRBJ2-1	TGTGCCAGCATCCTAGGGCCGGGGGGCCTTTACAATGAGCAGTTCTTC	CASILGPGGLYNEQFF
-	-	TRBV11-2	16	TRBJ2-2	TGTGCCAGCAGCCAACCCTACCAAGGGGGCACCGGGGAGCTGTTTTTT	CASSQPYQGGTGELFF
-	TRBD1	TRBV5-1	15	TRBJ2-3	TGCGCCAGCAGCGAGGGGGCCCTAAGCACAGATACGCAGTATTTT	CASSEGALSTDTQYF
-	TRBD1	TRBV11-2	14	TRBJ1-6	TGTGCCAGCAGCTTAGGGACAGGGGAGCGTCCCCTCCACTTT	CASSLGTGERPLHF
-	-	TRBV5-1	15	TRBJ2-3	TGCGCCAGCAGCGGAGGTTCCCCCTACACAGATACGCAGTATTTT	CASSGGSPYTDTQYF
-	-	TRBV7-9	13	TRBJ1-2	TGTGCCAGCAGCCCGGGTGCGAACTATGGCTACACCTTC	CASSPGANYGYTF
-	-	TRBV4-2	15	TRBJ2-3	TGTGCCAGCAGCCAGAGTACAGGATTCACAGATACGCAGTATTTT	CASSQSTGFTDTQYF
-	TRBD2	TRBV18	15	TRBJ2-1	TGTGCCAGCTCACCTATTCCTATAGCGGGGAATGAGCAGTTCTTC	CASSPIPIAGNEQFF
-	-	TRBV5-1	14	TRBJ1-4	TGCGCCAGCAGCCTTTCTGCAACTAATGAAAAACTGTTTTTT	CASSLSATNEKLFF
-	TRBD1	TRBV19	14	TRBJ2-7	TGTGCCAGTAGTTCGGGACAGGGGAATCTCGAGCAGTACTTC	CASSSGQGNLEQYF
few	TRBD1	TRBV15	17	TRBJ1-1	TGTGCCACCAGCAGAGGGATTTTGAACAGGGGGCGTACTGAAGCTTTCTTT	CATSRGILNRGRTEAFF
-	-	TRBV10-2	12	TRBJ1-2	TGCGCCAGCAGTCCAGGGGACTATGGCTACACCTTC	CASSPGDYGYTF
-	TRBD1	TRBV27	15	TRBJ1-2	TGTGCCAGCAGTTTATCTGCAGGGGGCGAATATGGCTACACCTTC	CASSLSAGGEYGYTF
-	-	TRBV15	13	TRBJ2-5	TGTGCCACCAGCAGAGTTATTCAAGAGACCCAGTACTTC	CATSRVIQETQYF
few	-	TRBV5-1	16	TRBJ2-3	TGCGCCAGCAGCTCCGGAACTGACAGGAGCACAGATACGCAGTATTTT	CASSSGTDRSTDTQYF
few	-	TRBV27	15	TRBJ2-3	TGTGCCAGCAGTTTTGGCGCGGGTCGCACAGATACGCAGTATTTT	CASSFGAGRTDTQYF
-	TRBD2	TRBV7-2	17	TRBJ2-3	TGTGCCAGCAGCTTAGATATGCTAGCGGGGGGGTCAGATACGCAGTATTTT	CASSLDMLAGGSDTQYF
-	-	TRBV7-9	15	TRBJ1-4	TGTGCCAGCTGCCGTTCGGACGGGGGTAATGAAAAACTGTTTTTT	CASCRSDGGNEKLFF
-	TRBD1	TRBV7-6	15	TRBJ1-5	TGTGCCAGCAGCCCGTTGACAGGGGCAAATCAGCCCCAGCATTTT	CASSPLTGANQPQHF
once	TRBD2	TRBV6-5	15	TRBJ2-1	TGTGCCAGCAGTTACTCTAGCGGGGTTTACAATGAGCAGTTCTTC	CASSYSSGVYNEQFF
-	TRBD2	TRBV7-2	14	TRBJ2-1	TGTGCCAGCAGCTTAGCAAGCGGGGATACCTGGCTGTTCTTC	CASSLASGDTWLFF
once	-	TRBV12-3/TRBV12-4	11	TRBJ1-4	TGTGCCAGCAGTTCGGGTGAAAAACTGTTTTTT	CASSSGEKLFF
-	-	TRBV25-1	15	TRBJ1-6	TGTGCCAGCAGTGAAGCAGGGAAATATAATTCACCCCTCCACTTT	CASSEAGKYNSPLHF
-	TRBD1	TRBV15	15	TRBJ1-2	TGTGCCACCAGCAGAACCCGGGACAGGGCCTATGGCTACACCTTC	CATSRTRDRAYGYTF
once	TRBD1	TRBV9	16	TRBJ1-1	TGTGCCAGCAGCGTAGGACAGGGGTGGTCTCACACTGAAGCTTTCTTT	CASSVGQGWSHTEAFF
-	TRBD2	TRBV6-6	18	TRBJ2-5	TGTGCCAGCAGTCCACGGAATGTGGGCGGGGGGACACAAGAGGCCCAGTACTTC	CASSPRNVGGGTQEAQYF
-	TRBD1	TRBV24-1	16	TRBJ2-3	TGTGCCACCAGTGATTTAGGACAGGGGGACGCAGATACGCAGTATTTT	CATSDLGQGDADTQYF